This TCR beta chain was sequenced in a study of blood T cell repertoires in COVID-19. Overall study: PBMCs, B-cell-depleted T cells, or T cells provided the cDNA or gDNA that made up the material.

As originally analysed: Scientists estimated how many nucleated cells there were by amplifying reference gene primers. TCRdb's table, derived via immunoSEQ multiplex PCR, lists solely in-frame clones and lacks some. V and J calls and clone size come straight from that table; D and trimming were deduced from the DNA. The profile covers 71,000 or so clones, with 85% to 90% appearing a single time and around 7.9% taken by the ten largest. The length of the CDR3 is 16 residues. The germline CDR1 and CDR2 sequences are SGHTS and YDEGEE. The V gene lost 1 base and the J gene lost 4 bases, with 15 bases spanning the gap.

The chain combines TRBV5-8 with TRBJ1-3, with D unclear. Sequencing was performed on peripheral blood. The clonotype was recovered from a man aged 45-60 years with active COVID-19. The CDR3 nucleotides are TGTGCCAGCAGCTTGAGCAAGATCCTATCAGGAAACACCATATATTTT. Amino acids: CASSLSKILSGNTIYF.